Included here is one T cell receptor beta chain sequence, with context. This sample is drawn from a study of blood T cell repertoires in COVID-19. Whole-study context: Acute-phase and convalescent COVID-19 samples originated in the United States, Italy and Spain. In each case, the material was cDNA or gDNA derived from T cells, B-cell-depleted T cells, or PBMCs.

Data came from immunoSEQ multiplex PCR; TCRdb stores just in-frame clones and leaves some out. The sample includes 270,000 or so clones, 75% to 90% of them seen just once. The CDR3 spans 16 residues. Trimming shortened V by 5 bases and J by 0 bases, and 14 bases separated the two germline ends. Germline loops: CDR1 SGHVS, CDR2 FNYEAQ. Sample: PBMCs or T cells enriched from blood (not recorded which). The TCR comes from a young woman with acute COVID-19. The chain joins TRBV7-6 to TRBJ2-1; D not certain. CDR3 DNA sequence: TGTGCCAGCAGCCTAACCGACGCAGGCTCCTACAATGAGCAGTTCTTC. Amino acid sequence: CASSLTDAGSYNEQFF. The complete variable domain, with remaining parts taken from reference TRBV7-6 and TRBJ2-1, reads GAGVSQSPRYKVTKRGQDVALRCDPISGHVSLYWYRQALGQGPEFLTYFNYEAQQDKSGLPNDRFSAERPEGSISTLTIQRTEQRDSAMYRCASSLTDAGSYNEQFFGPGTRLTVL.